Listed below are T cell receptor beta chains from one sample, sequenced in a study of identical twins. TCRdb independently ran MiXCR on the 5' RACE reads; one entry per CDR3 protein. Of hundreds of thousands of distinct CDR3 sequences detected, roughly an eighth appear once; the ten largest clones hold roughly 1.6%. The same sample was also used in a study of yellow fever vaccine responses in identical twins.

Sequencing used PBMCs. The receptors were gathered from a woman under 30 in good health. Each CDR3 is given with its conserved first and last residue. D genes are given only for firm matches. Size values are once, few and many counts, or a class for expanded clones, and some rows have none.

TRBV3-1,-,TRBJ1-3,many,TGTGCCAGCAGCAGGGGTCCTGGAAACACCATATATTTT,CASSRGPGNTIYF
TRBV20-1,TRBD2,TRBJ2-5,-,TGCAGTGCTCTCTGGCCGGGAGGGCAAGAGACCCAGTACTTC,CSALWPGGQETQYF
TRBV12-3/TRBV12-4,TRBD1,TRBJ2-1,few,TGTGCCAGCAGTTTGGTTGGCAGGGGGTTCGATGAGCAGTTCTTC,CASSLVGRGFDEQFF
TRBV7-8,-,TRBJ1-6,-,TGTGCCAGCAGTCATCAAGAAGGACGGTATAATTCACCCCTCCACTTT,CASSHQEGRYNSPLHF
TRBV29-1,-,TRBJ2-3,many,TGCAGCGTTGAGAGTCTTGACACAGATACGCAGTATTTT,CSVESLDTDTQYF
TRBV2,-,TRBJ2-1,-,TGTGCCAGCAGTGAGGAGTCGGGGCCCCGTCGCATTGAGCAGTTCTTC,CASSEESGPRRIEQFF
TRBV15,-,TRBJ2-2,few,TGTGCCACCAGCAGGCAAAGACTAGTTCCCGGGGAGCTGTTTTTT,CATSRQRLVPGELFF
TRBV27,TRBD2,TRBJ2-2,once,TGTGCCACCTCGGAGCGGGGGGCCAACGCGAACACCGGGGAGCTGTTTTTT,CATSERGANANTGELFF
TRBV20-1,TRBD1,TRBJ1-6,-,TGCAGTGCTAGAGAAACCTCGGACAGGGGGGTGTACTCACCCCTCCACTTT,CSARETSDRGVYSPLHF
TRBV4-1,-,TRBJ1-2,few,TGCGCCAGCAGCCTTTCAGCCGGGCTTAACTATGGCTACACCTTC,CASSLSAGLNYGYTF
TRBV2,-,TRBJ2-1,few,TGTGCCAGCAGTGAGGAGCTCGCGGGATCAAGGACTAATGAGCAGTTCTTC,CASSEELAGSRTNEQFF
TRBV5-1,TRBD2,TRBJ2-1,many,TGCGCCAGCAGCTTGGGACTAGCGGGAGATGAGCAGTTCTTC,CASSLGLAGDEQFF
TRBV7-3,TRBD2,TRBJ2-7,-,TGTGCCAGCAGTCCAACTAGCGGGGGAATCTACGAGCAGTACTTC,CASSPTSGGIYEQYF
TRBV6-2/TRBV6-3,-,TRBJ2-1,-,TGTGCCAGCAGTTACGTGCAGGGTACCTACAATGAGCAGTTCTTC,CASSYVQGTYNEQFF
TRBV12-3/TRBV12-4,-,TRBJ1-1,many,TGTGCCAGCAGTTTCCCCCCAGAAGAAGCTTTCTTT,CASSFPPEEAFF
TRBV6-1,-,TRBJ2-6,-,TGTGCCAGCAGCCCAGCTTGGACTGGGGCCAACGTCCTGACTTTC,CASSPAWTGANVLTF
TRBV6-6,-,TRBJ1-1,many,TGTGCCAGCAGTTACGGGGGCAGCACTGAAGCTTTCTTT,CASSYGGSTEAFF
TRBV20-1,-,TRBJ2-3,few,TGCAGTGCTAGTTTCCGAGATACGCAGTATTTT,CSASFRDTQYF
TRBV4-2,TRBD2,TRBJ2-1,few,TGTGCCAGCAGCGAAATAGCGGGGGGGTACAATGAGCAGTTCTTC,CASSEIAGGYNEQFF
TRBV6-1,-,TRBJ2-1,-,TGTGCCAGCAGTGTGGAGGACGGCTCCTACAATGAGCAGTTCTTC,CASSVEDGSYNEQFF
TRBV12-3/TRBV12-4,TRBD1,TRBJ1-5,-,TGTGCCAGCAGTGCACAGGGGGCTAGTCAGCCCCAGCATTTT,CASSAQGASQPQHF
TRBV19,-,TRBJ1-6,few,TGTGCCAGTAGTATTCTGGGGCAACGTAATTCACCCCTCCACTTT,CASSILGQRNSPLHF
TRBV5-4,-,TRBJ2-2,-,TGTGCCAGCAGCGAAGCTGGAGGGGGGTGGTACACCGGGGAGCTGTTTTTT,CASSEAGGGWYTGELFF
TRBV7-9,-,TRBJ1-1,few,TGTGCCAGCAGCTTAGTAACCCCGGATCAGAACACTGAAGCTTTCTTT,CASSLVTPDQNTEAFF
TRBV11-2,-,TRBJ1-2,-,TGTGCCAGCAGCGCGATAACAGGGAAGGGGACCTATGGCTACACCTTC,CASSAITGKGTYGYTF
TRBV7-7,-,TRBJ2-5,few,TGTGCCATCCGGTGGGGCCGCTCGGAGACCCAGTACTTC,CAIRWGRSETQYF
TRBV20-1,-,TRBJ2-2,few,TGCAGTGCTAGCAACCGAGGACAGACTAACACCGGGGAGCTGTTTTTT,CSASNRGQTNTGELFF
TRBV19,TRBD2,TRBJ2-7,once,TGTGCCAGTAGAAGACAGACCATCACTAGCGGGACCGTCTACGAGCAGTACTTC,CASRRQTITSGTVYEQYF
TRBV7-9,TRBD1,TRBJ1-4,few,TGTGCCAGCAGCTTAGTCTCGGGACAGGGCTACGAAAAACTGTTTTTT,CASSLVSGQGYEKLFF
TRBV5-1,-,TRBJ2-1,few,TGCGCCAGCTCGTCGCAGGACGGCCTCTACAATGAGCAGTTCTTC,CASSSQDGLYNEQFF
TRBV5-1,TRBD1,TRBJ2-7,few,TGCGCCAGCAGTCGAACCCCCGGGACAGGCTCCTACGAGCAGTACTTC,CASSRTPGTGSYEQYF
TRBV5-1,TRBD2,TRBJ2-1,few,TGCGCCAGCCGGGGACTAGCGGGCAACTACAATGAGCAGTTCTTC,CASRGLAGNYNEQFF
TRBV6-5,-,TRBJ1-2,many,TGTGCCAGCAGTTACTCATCGGGGGCCTATGGCTACACCTTC,CASSYSSGAYGYTF
TRBV28,-,TRBJ2-7,few,TGTGCCAGCAGTCCGCCGGACCGACCCTCCGACGAGCAGTACTTC,CASSPPDRPSDEQYF
TRBV27,-,TRBJ2-3,-,TGTGCCAGCAGTTTATCCGGGGCCTCCACGGGTACGCAGTATTTT,CASSLSGASTGTQYF
TRBV20-1,TRBD1,TRBJ1-2,-,TGCAGTGCCGACAGGGGGCTTGGCTACACCTTC,CSADRGLGYTF
TRBV6-5,-,TRBJ2-2,many,TGTGCCAGCAGTTACTCGTGGGATTCGAACACCGGGGAGCTGTTTTTT,CASSYSWDSNTGELFF
TRBV6-1,-,TRBJ2-1,-,TGTGCCAGCAGTGAAGCATCACTATCTGAGTTCTTC,CASSEASLSEFF
TRBV5-1,TRBD1,TRBJ2-2,-,TGCGCCAGCAGCTCTGGACAGGTCACGAACACCGGGGAGCTGTTTTTT,CASSSGQVTNTGELFF
TRBV18,-,TRBJ2-2,few,TGTGCCAGCTCACCAATTGCTGACACCGGGGAGCTGTTTTTT,CASSPIADTGELFF
TRBV9,-,TRBJ2-2,-,TGTGCCAGCAGCGTAGAGGGGAGAACTGGCGGGGAGCTGTTTTTT,CASSVEGRTGGELFF
TRBV2,-,TRBJ1-5,-,TGTGCCACAGGGAGCGACTATAGCAATCAGCCCCAGCATTTT,CATGSDYSNQPQHF
TRBV7-9,-,TRBJ2-1,-,TGTGCCAGCAGCTCCAGGGATACGGGGGTGGGTGAGCAGTTCTTC,CASSSRDTGVGEQFF
TRBV3-1,-,TRBJ2-1,few,TGTGCCAGCAGCCAAGATCAGCATGAGCAGTTCTTC,CASSQDQHEQFF
TRBV10-3,TRBD1,TRBJ2-3,many,TGTGCCATCTCAGACAGGGGTTTGTTGACAGATACGCAGTATTTT,CAISDRGLLTDTQYF
TRBV12-3/TRBV12-4,-,TRBJ2-2,few,TGTGCCAGCATCCGGGCGGGCGGGGAGCTGTTTTTT,CASIRAGGELFF
TRBV10-3,TRBD2,TRBJ2-1,many,TGTGCCATCAGGACGGGACTAGCGGGAGCCAACAATGAGCAGTTCTTC,CAIRTGLAGANNEQFF